Listed here are 30 T cell receptor beta chains from one sample, sequenced in a study of shared clonotypes between healthy human individuals. The naive CD8 subset, CD45RO-negative cells positively selected for CCR7, excluded terminally differentiated effector memory CD45RA+ cells. Measured with immunoSEQ multiplex PCR; TCRdb has only the in-frame clones, and not every one. The sample carries about 590,000 clones, just under 97% recorded once. What was sequenced was naive CD8+ T cells sorted from blood. Every receptor here comes from a woman aged 30 to 39 in good health.

This sequence joins TRBV28 and TRBJ2-7; the match to TRBD1 covers 11 bases. The CDR3 sequence is 16 residues long. The trim removed 2 bases at V and 5 bases at J, leaving 8 bases unmatched. Per the germline V gene, CDR1 is MDHEN and CDR2 is SYDVKM. This CDR3 reads CASSLNIGTGGHEQYF. The CDR3 region has the DNA TGTGCCAGCAGTTTAAATATCGGGACAGGGGGTCACGAGCAGTACTTC.

Concerning this clone itself: Other DNA variants within this sample encode the same CDR3. This sequence joins TRBV4-1 and TRBJ2-1, with 9 bases identical to TRBD2. This CDR3 spans 16 amino acids. J lost 2 bases, V lost 1 base, and 3 bases had no gene match. CDR1 MGHRA and CDR2 YSYEKL come from the germline V gene. As DNA, the CDR3 is TGCGCCAGCAGCCAAGTTCTAGCGGGACCCTACAATGAGCAGTTCTTC. It encodes CASSQVLAGPYNEQFF.

The chain joins TRBV27 to TRBJ2-5; 8 nucleotides align to TRBD2. Trimming at V came to 6 bases and at J to 3 bases, leaving 9 bases not matched to a gene. Germline assignment: CDR1 MNHEY and CDR2 SMNVEV (reference sequence). The CDR3 runs 15 residues. The CDR3 coding sequence is TGTGCCAGCAGCCTCCTTGGGACTAGTAAAGAGACCCAGTACTTC. Amino acid sequence: CASSLLGTSKETQYF.

The gene calls are TRBV27 and TRBJ2-3, with 10 nucleotides matching TRBD1. Looked up from germline, CDR1 is MNHEY and CDR2 is SMNVEV (reference sequence). With V trimmed by 6 bases and J by 2 bases, 8 bases remained unmatched. The CDR3 contains 16 residues. CDR3 protein: CASSPFRQGATDTQYF. The CDR3 nucleotides read TGTGCCAGCAGCCCCTTTCGACAGGGGGCCACAGATACGCAGTATTTT.

The CDR3 loop is CASSLAGYEQYF. CDR3 nucleotides: TGTGCCAGCAGTTTAGCAGGTTACGAGCAGTACTTC. The chain combines TRBV27 with TRBJ2-7; D is unresolved. V lost 2 bases and J 4 bases, leaving 6 bases between the germline ends. Germline assignment: CDR1 MNHEY and CDR2 SMNVEV (reference sequence). This CDR3 has 12 amino acids.

This chain uses TRBV7-8 with TRBJ2-1; D gene unclear. V was pared by 5 bases and J by 5 bases, with 13 bases between. The CDR3 spans 14 residues. Germline CDR1 and CDR2: SGHVS and FQNEAQ. CDR3 DNA: TGTGCCAGCAGCCCCCATGATATCCACAATGAGCAGTTCTTC. It encodes CASSPHDIHNEQFF.

J is TRBJ2-7 and V is TRBV7-9; a weak D match, TRBD2 (7 bases). This CDR3 is 13 amino acids long. V lost 2 bases and J 7 bases, leaving 12 bases between the germline ends. Germline V lookup: CDR1 SEHNR, CDR2 FQNEAQ (reference sequence). The DNA for the CDR3 is TGTGCCAGCAGCTTAACGGGGGGCAGGGAGCAGTACTTC. Its translation is CASSLTGGREQYF.

To note about this clone: Other DNA sequences in the sample encode the same CDR3. The J gene is TRBJ1-5, the V gene TRBV28, with a possible D match to TRBD1 (6 bases). Germline assignment: CDR1 MDHEN and CDR2 SYDVKM. Trimming pared 2 bases from V and 0 bases from J, leaving 8 bases between. The CDR3 spans 15 residues. CDR3 DNA sequence: TGTGCCAGCAGTTTAGGACAGATTAGCAATCAGCCCCAGCATTTT. Protein sequence: CASSLGQISNQPQHF.

The chain joins TRBV27 to TRBJ2-7; possible D gene TRBD2, 5 bases. V was shortened by 8 bases and J by 3 bases, with 14 bases between the two germline ends. The germline gives CDR1 MNHEY, CDR2 SMNVEV (reference sequence). CDR3 length: 13 residues. As DNA, the CDR3 is TGTGCCAGCGCGGGTAGGGTCGGCTACGAGCAGTACTTC. It encodes CASAGRVGYEQYF.

The J gene is TRBJ2-7, the V gene TRBV2; 12 bases agree with TRBD1. The ends lost 3 bases at V and 7 bases at J; junction bases unmatched: 4. Per the germline V gene, CDR1 is SNHLY and CDR2 is FYNNEI. This CDR3 comprises 14 residues. The CDR3 spells CASSDGTGGLEQYF. In nucleotides, the CDR3 is TGTGCCAGCAGTGACGGGACAGGGGGCTTGGAGCAGTACTTC. Full variable domain (remainder filled in from reference TRBV2 and TRBJ2-7): EPEVTQTPSHQVTQMGQEVILRCVPISNHLYFYWYRQILGQKVEFLVSFYNNEISEKSEIFDDQFSVERPDGSNFTLKIRSTKLEDSAMYFCASSDGTGGLEQYFGPGTRLTVT.

The rearrangement joins TRBV5-6 to TRBJ2-7; the match to TRBD2 covers 11 bases. Germline V gene lookup returns CDR1 SGHDT and CDR2 YYEEEE. The CDR3 consists of 15 residues. The J segment lost 6 bases and the V segment lost 0 bases, leaving 5 bases of the junction unmatched. The CDR3 spells CASSLATSGRSEQYF. The CDR3 DNA is TGTGCCAGCAGCTTGGCCACTAGCGGGAGATCCGAGCAGTACTTC.

The chain is built from TRBV5-4 and TRBJ1-1; no clear D gene. Germline-derived CDR1 and CDR2 are SGHNT and YYREEE (reference sequence). The length of the CDR3 is 14 residues. Trimming took 4 bases from V and 1 from J, leaving 11 bases between them. In DNA, the CDR3 is TGTGCCAGCAGCCTAAAACCGGCGAACACTGAAGCTTTCTTT. The encoded protein is CASSLKPANTEAFF.

Only one count was recorded for this clone. The gene calls are TRBV19 and TRBJ2-7; the match to TRBD2 covers 11 bases. Germline CDR1 is LNHDA and CDR2 is SQIVND (reference sequence). With V trimmed by 5 bases and J by 3 bases, 12 bases remained unmatched. The CDR3 runs 17 residues. The CDR3 DNA reads as TGTGCCAGTAGTCCGGGACTAGCGGCAGAGGGGAACTACGAGCAGTACTTC. Protein: CASSPGLAAEGNYEQYF.

The gene calls are TRBV28 and TRBJ1-5; maybe TRBD1 (5 bases). Germline-derived CDR1 and CDR2 are MDHEN and SYDVKM. Between the trimmed V and J ends, which lost 6 bases and 2 bases, there was a span of 14 bases. The CDR3 runs 15 residues. CDR3 DNA: TGTGCCAGCAGCCAACGTGGGGCGGGCAATCAGCCCCAGCATTTT. Protein: CASSQRGAGNQPQHF. Together with reference TRBV28 and TRBJ1-5, the CDR3 gives the full variable domain: DVKVTQSSRYLVKRTGEKVFLECVQDMDHENMFWYRQDPGLGLRLIYFSYDVKMKEKGDIPEGYSVSREKKERFSLILESASTNQTSMYLCASSQRGAGNQPQHFGDGTRLSIL.

The chain employs TRBV29-1 and TRBJ2-7; 9 bases align to TRBD2. This CDR3 is 12 amino acids long. Looked up from germline, CDR1 is SQVTM and CDR2 is ANQGSEA. Trimming removed 6 bases from V and 3 bases from J; junction bases left unmatched: 3. The chain's CDR3 is CSVLAGVYEQYF. As DNA, the CDR3 is TGCAGCGTCTTAGCGGGAGTCTACGAGCAGTACTTC.

The chain is built from TRBV29-1 and TRBJ1-2, with D possibly matching TRBD1 (5 bases). The CDR3 sequence is 14 residues long. Germline-derived CDR1 and CDR2 are SQVTM and ANQGSEA. Between the trimmed V and J ends, which lost 6 bases and 5 bases, there was a span of 19 bases. The CDR3 nucleotides read TGCAGCGTCACGGGGACCGAAAAAGGGTATGGCTACACCTTC. Translated: CSVTGTEKGYGYTF.

This sequence joins TRBV19 and TRBJ2-3; D unclear. CDR3 size: 11 residues. Germline V gene data show CDR1 as LNHDA and CDR2 as SQIVND (reference sequence). V was shortened by 4 bases and J by 10 bases, with 9 bases between the two germline ends. CDR3 region: CASSRGIPQYF. DNA of the CDR3: TGTGCCAGTAGTAGAGGTATTCCGCAGTATTTT.

The CDR3 nucleotides are TGTGCCAGCAGCCAAGAACCCTCTTACGCCGGGGAGCTGTTTTTT. Amino acid sequence: CASSQEPSYAGELFF. The chain couples TRBV4-2 to TRBJ2-2; D is undetermined. The CDR3 totals 15 residues. Germline CDR1 and CDR2: LGHNA and YNFKEQ. The V and J ends lost 0 bases and 6 bases respectively, with 11 bases between them.

This chain joins TRBV27 and TRBJ2-7, with 7 bases identical to TRBD2. This CDR3 has 13 amino acids. The trim removed 6 bases at V and 0 bases at J, leaving 2 bases unmatched. Germline-derived CDR1 and CDR2 are MNHEY and SMNVEV (reference sequence). CDR3 residues: CASRLAISYEQYF. The CDR3 nucleotides are TGTGCCAGCAGACTAGCGATCTCCTACGAGCAGTACTTC.

V and J are TRBV7-8 and TRBJ1-3, with D possibly being TRBD1 (5 bases). The CDR3 contains 16 residues. Germline-derived CDR1 and CDR2 are SGHVS and FQNEAQ. V lost 5 bases, J lost 8 bases, and 22 bases lay in between. The CDR3, as DNA: TGTGCCAGCAGCCTCCCCGGAGGGGTTGGGAGTGACACCATATATTTT. Its translation is CASSLPGGVGSDTIYF.

The CDR3 region is CAWSVAGGYEQYF. As DNA, the CDR3 is TGTGCCTGGAGTGTTGCAGGGGGCTACGAGCAGTACTTC. The chain is built from TRBV30 and TRBJ2-7; 7 nucleotides line up with TRBD1. CDR1 is GTSNPN and CDR2 is SVGIG in the germline V gene (reference sequence). The CDR3 is 13 amino acids. Unmatched junction bases numbered 2, after V lost 0 bases and J lost 3 bases.

This chain joins TRBV2 and TRBJ1-4, with D perhaps matching TRBD1 (5 bases). Germline V gene data show CDR1 as SNHLY and CDR2 as FYNNEI. CDR3 length: 15 amino acids. The germline V and J ends were trimmed by 1 base and 3 bases, with 9 bases remaining between them. The CDR3 DNA reads as TGTGCCAGCAGTGAAGTCGAGACAGCTAATGAAAAACTGTTTTTT. Translating it yields CASSEVETANEKLFF.

V gene TRBV27 combines with J gene TRBJ2-7, with TRBD2 identical over 8 bases. Germline V gene sequence: CDR1 MNHEY, CDR2 SMNVEV (reference sequence). V dropped 6 bases and J dropped 4; count of bases not matched to a gene: 8. CDR3 size: 14 residues. The CDR3 nucleotides read TGTGCCAGCAGCACGGGACTAGGTGGGTACGAGCAGTACTTC. Translation: CASSTGLGGYEQYF.

V usage is TRBV13 and J usage is TRBJ2-3; 8 bases line up with TRBD2. The CDR3 totals 15 residues. Looked up from germline, CDR1 is PRHDT and CDR2 is FYEKMQ (reference sequence). V was clipped by 1 base and J by 3 bases; unmatched bases: 3. CDR3 bases: TGTGCCAGCAGCTTAGCGGGGGGGCTGACAGATACGCAGTATTTT. Amino acids: CASSLAGGLTDTQYF.

The rearrangement uses TRBV29-1 and TRBJ2-1; TRBD2 matches at 7 bases. V dropped 1 base and J dropped 3; count of bases not matched to a gene: 6. The CDR3 has 15 residues. Germline V gene lookup returns CDR1 SQVTM and CDR2 ANQGSEA. The CDR3 loop reads CSVEGRGSFYNEQFF. The CDR3 DNA is TGCAGCGTTGAAGGACGCGGGAGCTTCTACAATGAGCAGTTCTTC.

The chain carries TRBV10-3 and TRBJ2-3, with D tentatively TRBD1 (7 bases). The CDR3 is 14 amino acids. CDR1 is ENHRY, CDR2 SYGVKD, per germline. The germline V and J ends were trimmed by 5 bases and 5 bases, with 14 bases remaining between them. CDR3 coding DNA: TGTGCCATCAGTAGCAGGGGGGTTGAAGATACGCAGTATTTT. Protein product: CAISSRGVEDTQYF.

The V and J genes are TRBV7-9 and TRBJ2-2; no definite D call. The germline gives CDR1 SEHNR, CDR2 FQNEAQ (reference sequence). The CDR3 runs 15 residues. V shed 4 bases and J shed 3 bases, with 12 bases lying between them. CDR3: CASSSTDAYTGELFF. The DNA for the CDR3 is TGTGCCAGCAGCTCTACAGATGCTTACACCGGGGAGCTGTTTTTT. The full variable domain, its missing parts supplied by reference TRBV7-9 and TRBJ2-2, is DTGVSQNPRHKITKRGQNVTFRCDPISEHNRLYWYRQTLGQGPEFLTYFQNEAQLEKSRLLSDRFSAERPKGSFSTLEIQRTEQGDSAMYLCASSSTDAYTGELFFGEGSRLTVL.

Concerning this clone itself: Within the sample, other DNA sequences also encode this same CDR3. V gene TRBV27 combines with J gene TRBJ1-5; D is uncertain. This CDR3 has 14 amino acids. The germline CDR1 and CDR2 sequences are MNHEY and SMNVEV (reference sequence). The V end lost 6 bases, the J end lost 1 base, and 10 bases lay between the germline ends. In DNA, the CDR3 is TGTGCCAGCAGATTAGGAGGGAGCAATCAGCCCCAGCATTTT. As protein: CASRLGGSNQPQHF.

This chain connects TRBV19 to TRBJ2-2, with 15 bases lining up with TRBD2. The CDR3 totals 17 residues. Germline V lookup: CDR1 LNHDA, CDR2 SQIVND (reference sequence). V was pared by 5 bases and J by 7 bases, with 8 bases of the junction left unmatched. The CDR3 nucleotides read TGTGCCAGTAGTCCGAGAGGACTAGCGGGGGGGAGCGGGGAGCTGTTTTTT. Its protein is CASSPRGLAGGSGELFF.

This clone was detected only once. The genes are TRBV27 and TRBJ2-5, with 7 bases matching TRBD1. V lost 5 bases, J lost 1 base, and 7 bases stayed unmatched. CDR3 length: 15 residues. From germline, CDR1 is MNHEY and CDR2 SMNVEV (reference sequence). This CDR3 reads CASSLSQGRQETQYF. The DNA for the CDR3 is TGTGCCAGCAGTCTCTCACAGGGGCGCCAAGAGACCCAGTACTTC.